This record concerns one T cell receptor beta chain sequence. The sample is drawn from a study of control samples from healthy donors and cancer patients. V lost 8 bases, J lost 5 bases, and 5 bases stayed unmatched. CDR3 length equals 13 residues. Germline CDR1 SQVTM, CDR2 ANQGSEA. Produced via immunoSEQ multiplex PCR; TCRdb's table is partial and in-frame only. The repertoire holds about 98,000 clones, 79% seen once, with 8% to 11% in the top ten. The receptor was derived from a young woman in good health. Sequencing used blood. The gene calls are TRBV29-1 and TRBJ2-2; 10 bases map to TRBD1. The CDR3 loop is CSSRTGGTGELFF. Here the CDR3 DNA reads TGCAGCTCTAGGACAGGGGGGACCGGGGAGCTGTTTTTT.